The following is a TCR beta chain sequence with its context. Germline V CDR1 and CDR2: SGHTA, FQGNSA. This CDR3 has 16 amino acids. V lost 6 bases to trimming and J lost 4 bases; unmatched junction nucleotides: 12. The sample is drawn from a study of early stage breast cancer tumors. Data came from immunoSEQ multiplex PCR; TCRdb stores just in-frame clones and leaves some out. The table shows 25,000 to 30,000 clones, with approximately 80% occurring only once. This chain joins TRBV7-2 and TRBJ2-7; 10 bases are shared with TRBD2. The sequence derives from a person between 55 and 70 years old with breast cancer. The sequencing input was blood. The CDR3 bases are TGTGCCAGCAGATCCGGGGCTAGCGGGAGCCGATACGAGCAGTACTTC. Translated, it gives CASRSGASGSRYEQYF. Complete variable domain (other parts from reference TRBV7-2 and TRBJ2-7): GAGVSQSPSNKVTEKGKDVELRCDPISGHTALYWYRQSLGQGLEFLIYFQGNSAPDKSGLPSDRFSAERTGGSVSTLTIQRTQQEDSAVYLCASRSGASGSRYEQYFGPGTRLTVT.